The rows below give T cell receptor beta chains drawn from one sample of a study of shared clonotypes between healthy human individuals. The protocol was immunoSEQ multiplex PCR, while the TCRdb copy is restricted to in-frame clones and leaves out a portion. Found here are approximately 1.5 million clones, approximately 98.5% of them singletons; the top ten hold 0.36%. The sequencing sample was made of naive CD4+ T cells sorted from blood. The receptors come from a young man in good health. Each CDR3 is given with its conserved first and last residue. The D gene is left open where the match is weak.

TRBV29-1,TRBD2,TRBJ2-2,CSAARGVVGELFF
TRBV9,TRBD2,TRBJ2-3,CASSVGLAGGTDTQYF
TRBV11-2,TRBD1,TRBJ1-5,CASSTGDQPQHF
TRBV9,.,TRBJ1-3,CASSVGGYGNTIYF
TRBV4-3,.,TRBJ2-7,CASSQSGSSYEQYF
TRBV5-1,TRBD2,TRBJ2-3,CASSPLAGGLDTQYF
TRBV27,.,TRBJ2-1,CASSLSGRESSYNEQFF
TRBV9,.,TRBJ1-3,CASSSGLVRGNTIYF
TRBV6-5,.,TRBJ2-1,CASSPSGWNYNEQFF
TRBV15,.,TRBJ1-5,CATSRGDGYSNQPQHF
TRBV7-2,TRBD2,TRBJ2-7,CASSRGRIYEQYF
TRBV5-1,TRBD2,TRBJ2-3,CASTGGLAGGRVKSTDTQYF
TRBV10-3,.,TRBJ2-2,CAISRTAINTGELFF
TRBV10-3,.,TRBJ1-1,CAINWAENTEAFF
TRBV18,TRBD2,TRBJ2-2,CASSPRLADTGELFF
TRBV19,TRBD2,TRBJ2-1,CASQLAGGRGEQFF
TRBV28,TRBD1,TRBJ1-2,CASSRDSSYGYTF
TRBV2,TRBD1,TRBJ1-5,CASRKPETGRVASNQPQHF
TRBV9,TRBD1,TRBJ2-1,CASSVDVTGFNEQFF
TRBV5-1,.,TRBJ2-2,CASSLGPTGELFF
TRBV18,TRBD2,TRBJ2-1,CASSPPGRVYNEQFF
TRBV5-1,.,TRBJ2-3,CASSLGLEIRTDTQYF
TRBV18,TRBD1,TRBJ2-7,CASSPATGRSAEQYF
TRBV5-1,TRBD1,TRBJ2-1,CASSSDLRGPYNEQFF
TRBV27,.,TRBJ2-3,CASKPWERGTDTQYF
TRBV6-5,TRBD1,TRBJ2-3,CASTPTGSTDTQYF
TRBV7-8,.,TRBJ2-1,CASSPRNGATLKQFF
TRBV10-3,.,TRBJ1-2,CAISEMAGSYGYTF
TRBV28,.,TRBJ2-1,CASSLAVSYNEQFF
TRBV6-5,.,TRBJ2-7,CASSPTVRSSYEQYF
TRBV30,TRBD1,TRBJ1-5,CAWSDFDRDAGFSNQPQHF
TRBV18,.,TRBJ2-3,CASSHPSTDTQYF
TRBV7-8,TRBD2,TRBJ2-7,CASSFFSGSYEQYF
TRBV5-1,TRBD1,TRBJ2-7,CASNRQGPYEQYF
TRBV27,TRBD1,TRBJ1-5,CASKRLQGDGNQPQHF
TRBV7-3,TRBD2,TRBJ2-3,CASSLGTSTDTQYF
TRBV5-1,.,TRBJ2-7,CASSSLGGGKQYF
TRBV5-1,.,TRBJ2-7,CASSLAGAPPGEQYF
TRBV27,.,TRBJ1-5,CASRIRVDQPQHF
TRBV5-1,TRBD2,TRBJ2-5,CASSISGTGETQYF
TRBV29-1,.,TRBJ2-3,CSGHGSTDTQYF
TRBV19,TRBD2,TRBJ2-3,CASSIKIAGGNTQYF
TRBV5-1,TRBD1,TRBJ2-6,CASSPDRGGANVLTF
TRBV7-2,.,TRBJ2-3,CASRLDSGTDTQYF
TRBV29-1,.,TRBJ2-7,CSGGASPYEQYF
TRBV15,.,TRBJ2-1,CATSTLTGRSYNEQFF
TRBV11-2,.,TRBJ2-7,CASSLVGVGYEQYF
TRBV27,TRBD1,TRBJ2-1,CASSLDRTGAYNEQFF
TRBV10-2,.,TRBJ2-1,CASREGVYNEQFF
TRBV19,.,TRBJ2-1,CASSIRPGPVLNEQFF
TRBV5-1,.,TRBJ2-7,CASNREGLYEQYF